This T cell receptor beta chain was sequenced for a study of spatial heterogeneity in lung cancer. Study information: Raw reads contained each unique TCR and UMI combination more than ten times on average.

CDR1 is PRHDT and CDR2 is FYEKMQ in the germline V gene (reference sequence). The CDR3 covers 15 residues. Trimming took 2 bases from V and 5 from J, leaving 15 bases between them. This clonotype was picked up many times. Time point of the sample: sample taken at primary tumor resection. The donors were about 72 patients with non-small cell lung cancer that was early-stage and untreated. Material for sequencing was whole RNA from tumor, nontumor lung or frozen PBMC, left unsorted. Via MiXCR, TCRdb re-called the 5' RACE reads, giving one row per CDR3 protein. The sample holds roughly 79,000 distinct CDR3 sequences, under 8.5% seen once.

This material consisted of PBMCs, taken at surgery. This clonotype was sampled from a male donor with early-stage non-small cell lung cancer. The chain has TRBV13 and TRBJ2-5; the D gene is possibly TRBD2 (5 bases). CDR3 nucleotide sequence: TGTGCCAGCAGCTTACGGGGTCCTGTGGGGGAGACCCAGTACTTC. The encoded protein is CASSLRGPVGETQYF.